This TCR beta chain was documented in a study of PD-1 blockade in classical Hodgkin lymphoma. The CDR3 has 16 amino acids. Germline V gives CDR1 LGHNA, CDR2 YNFKEQ. V lost 0 bases to trimming and J lost 2 bases, with 11 bases between them. All patients experienced relapse after autologous stem cell transplantation, and brentuximab vedotin exposure was variable. Researchers pulled CD8+ T cells out of thawed PBMCs using magnetic negative selection. Sequenced by immunoSEQ multiplex PCR; TCRdb stores in-frame clones only, minus some. Here the sample spans 12,000 or so clones, more than 70% being singletons. Study-level findings and limits: In CD4+ cells, TCR diversity went up significantly by C4D1, but in CD8+ cells it did not.

This clone came up a few times. Its antigen is not identified. Sequenced material: CD8+ T cells from blood, taken at baseline. V is TRBV4-2 and J is TRBJ2-1, with D perhaps TRBD2 (5 bases). The TCR sequence derives from a human donor with classical Hodgkin lymphoma. The CDR3: CASSQDQASTYNEQFF. The CDR3 nucleotides read TGTGCCAGCAGCCAAGATCAGGCTAGCACCTACAATGAGCAGTTCTTC.